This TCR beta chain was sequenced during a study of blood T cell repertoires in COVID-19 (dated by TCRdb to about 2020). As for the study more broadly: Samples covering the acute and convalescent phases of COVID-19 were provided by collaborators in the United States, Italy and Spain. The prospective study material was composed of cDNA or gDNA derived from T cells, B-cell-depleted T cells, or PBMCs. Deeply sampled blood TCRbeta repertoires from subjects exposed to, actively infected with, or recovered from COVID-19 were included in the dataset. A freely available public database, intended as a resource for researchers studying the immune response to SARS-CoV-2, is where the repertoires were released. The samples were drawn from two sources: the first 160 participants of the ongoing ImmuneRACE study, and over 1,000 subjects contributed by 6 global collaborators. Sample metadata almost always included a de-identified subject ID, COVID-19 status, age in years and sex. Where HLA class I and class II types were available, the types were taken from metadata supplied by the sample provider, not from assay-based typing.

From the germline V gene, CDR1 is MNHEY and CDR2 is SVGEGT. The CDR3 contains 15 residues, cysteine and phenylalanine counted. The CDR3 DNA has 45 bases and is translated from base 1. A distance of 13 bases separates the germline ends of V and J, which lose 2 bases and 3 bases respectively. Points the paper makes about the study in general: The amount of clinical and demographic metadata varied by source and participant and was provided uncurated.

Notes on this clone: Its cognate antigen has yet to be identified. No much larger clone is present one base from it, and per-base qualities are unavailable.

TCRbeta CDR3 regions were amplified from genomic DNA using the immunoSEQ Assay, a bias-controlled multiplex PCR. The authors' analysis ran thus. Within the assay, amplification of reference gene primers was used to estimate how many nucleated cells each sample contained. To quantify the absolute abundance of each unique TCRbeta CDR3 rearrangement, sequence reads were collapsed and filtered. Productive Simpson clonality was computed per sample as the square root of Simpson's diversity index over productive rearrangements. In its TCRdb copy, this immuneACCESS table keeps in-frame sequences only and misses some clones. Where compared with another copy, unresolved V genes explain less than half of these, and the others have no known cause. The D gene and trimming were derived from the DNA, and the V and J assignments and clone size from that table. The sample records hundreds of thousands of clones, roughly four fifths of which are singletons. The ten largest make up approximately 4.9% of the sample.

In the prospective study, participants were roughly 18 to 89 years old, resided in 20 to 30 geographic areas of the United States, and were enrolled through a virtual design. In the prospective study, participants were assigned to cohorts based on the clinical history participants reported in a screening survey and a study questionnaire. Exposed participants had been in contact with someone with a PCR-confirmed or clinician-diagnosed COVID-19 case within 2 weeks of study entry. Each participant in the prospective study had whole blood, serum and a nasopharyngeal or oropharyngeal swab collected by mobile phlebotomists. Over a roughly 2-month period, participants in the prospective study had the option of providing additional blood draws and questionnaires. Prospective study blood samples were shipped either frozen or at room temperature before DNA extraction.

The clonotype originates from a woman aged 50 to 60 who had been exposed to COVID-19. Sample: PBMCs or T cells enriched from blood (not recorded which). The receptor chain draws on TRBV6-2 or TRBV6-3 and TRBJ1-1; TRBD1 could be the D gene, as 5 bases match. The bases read TGTGCCAGCAGTTACCTTTCGGGGGGGGACACTGAAGCTTTCTTT. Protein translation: CASSYLSGGDTEAFF.